The sequence of this TCR beta chain was determined in a study of T cell changes during pregnancy in multiple sclerosis. The assay was immunoSEQ multiplex PCR, and TCRdb's table has in-frame clones only and misses some. The table records approximately 50,000 clones, roughly 95% of them present only once. Germline V CDR1 and CDR2: LGHNA, YSLEER. The length of the CDR3 is 15 residues. Trimming took 0 bases from V and 6 from J; bases not matched to a gene: 7. The receptor's source is a female donor with multiple sclerosis, enrolled in a pregnancy study. This chain joins TRBV4-3 and TRBJ1-2; TRBD1 matches at 7 bases. Specimen: CD4+ T cells from peripheral blood mononuclear cells, collected in the third trimester of pregnancy. The CDR3 bases are TGCGCCAGCAGCCAAGAGGGCAGGGGGTCTGATGGCTACACCTTC. Protein product: CASSQEGRGSDGYTF.